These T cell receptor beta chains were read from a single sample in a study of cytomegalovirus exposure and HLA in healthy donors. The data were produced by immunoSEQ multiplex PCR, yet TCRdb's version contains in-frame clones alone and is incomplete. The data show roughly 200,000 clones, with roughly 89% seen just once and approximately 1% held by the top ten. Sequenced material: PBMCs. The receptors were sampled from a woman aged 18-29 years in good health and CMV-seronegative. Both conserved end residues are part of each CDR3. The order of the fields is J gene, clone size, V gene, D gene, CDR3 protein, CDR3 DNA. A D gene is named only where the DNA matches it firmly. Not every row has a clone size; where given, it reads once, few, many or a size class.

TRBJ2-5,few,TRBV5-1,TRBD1,CASRQGAMETQYF,TGCGCCAGCAGGCAGGGGGCTATGGAGACCCAGTACTTC
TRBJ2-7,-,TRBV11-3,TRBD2,CASSLEGTSGRAQYF,TGTGCCAGCAGCTTAGAAGGGACTAGCGGGAGAGCGCAGTACTTC
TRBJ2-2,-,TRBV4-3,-,CASSQDQSSTGELFF,TGCGCCAGCAGCCAAGATCAGTCGTCCACCGGGGAGCTGTTTTTT
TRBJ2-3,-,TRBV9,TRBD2,CASSYLAGSTDTQYF,TGTGCCAGCAGCTATCTAGCGGGATCCACAGATACGCAGTATTTT
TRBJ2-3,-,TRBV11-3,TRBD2,CASSSLAGGRDTQYF,TGTGCCAGCAGCTCCCTAGCGGGGGGCCGAGATACGCAGTATTTT
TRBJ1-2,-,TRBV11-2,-,CASSPPRRPDGYTF,TGTGCCAGCAGCCCCCCCCGGCGGCCGGATGGCTACACCTTC
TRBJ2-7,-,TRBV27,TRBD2,CASRREGHEQYF,TGTGCCAGCCGACGGGAGGGCCACGAGCAGTACTTC
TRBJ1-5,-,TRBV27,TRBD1,CASSQGPGTGFQPQHF,TGTGCCAGCAGCCAAGGACCCGGGACAGGGTTTCAGCCCCAGCATTTT
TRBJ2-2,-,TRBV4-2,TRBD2,CASSQATSGFTGELFF,TGTGCCAGCAGCCAAGCTACTAGCGGTTTCACCGGGGAGCTGTTTTTT
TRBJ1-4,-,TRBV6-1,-,CASSEGPTNEKLFF,TGTGCCAGCAGTGAGGGGCCAACTAATGAAAAACTGTTTTTT
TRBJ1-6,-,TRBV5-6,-,CASSLTGWNSPLHF,TGTGCCAGCAGCTTAACCGGGTGGAATTCACCCCTCCACTTT
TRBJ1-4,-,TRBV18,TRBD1,CASSRGQVGEKLFF,TGTGCCAGCTCACGGGGACAGGTCGGCGAAAAACTGTTTTTT
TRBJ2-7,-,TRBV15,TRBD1,CATEGTGERVQYF,TGTGCCACCGAGGGGACAGGGGAAAGAGTGCAGTACTTC
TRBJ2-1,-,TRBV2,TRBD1,CASSRDRGDNEQFF,TGTGCCAGCAGCCGGGACAGGGGAGACAATGAGCAGTTCTTC
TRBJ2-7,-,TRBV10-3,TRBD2,CAISVGGRDSYEQYF,TGTGCCATCAGTGTCGGCGGGAGGGACTCCTACGAGCAGTACTTC
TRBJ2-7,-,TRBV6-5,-,CASSYGSGLAHYEQYF,TGTGCCAGCAGTTATGGGAGCGGCCTGGCCCACTACGAGCAGTACTTC
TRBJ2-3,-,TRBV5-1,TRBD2,CASSFGLAGGPSDTQYF,TGCGCCAGCAGCTTCGGACTAGCGGGAGGGCCCTCAGATACGCAGTATTTT
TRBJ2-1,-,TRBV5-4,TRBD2,CASSGLSGGSYNEQFF,TGTGCCAGCAGCGGCCTTAGCGGGGGGTCTTACAATGAGCAGTTCTTC
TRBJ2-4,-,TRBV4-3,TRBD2,CASSQNPELAGLAKNIQYF,TGCGCCAGCAGCCAGAACCCCGAACTAGCGGGACTAGCCAAAAACATTCAGTACTTC
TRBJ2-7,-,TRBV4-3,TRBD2,CASSQKTGTSGSYEQYF,TGCGCCAGCAGCCAAAAAACGGGGACTAGCGGGTCTTACGAGCAGTACTTC
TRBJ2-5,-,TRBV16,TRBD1,CASSRGQGVSFRETQYF,TGTGCCAGCAGCCGTGGACAGGGGGTTAGCTTCAGAGAGACCCAGTACTTC
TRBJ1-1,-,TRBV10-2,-,CASSEPGRNTEAFF,TGCGCCAGCAGTGAGCCAGGAAGGAACACTGAAGCTTTCTTT
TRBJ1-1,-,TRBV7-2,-,CASSPLGPGVGTEAFF,TGTGCCAGCAGCCCCTTGGGGCCAGGAGTCGGCACTGAAGCTTTCTTT
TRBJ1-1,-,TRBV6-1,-,CASSDHSGDTEAFF,TGTGCCAGCAGTGACCATTCGGGGGACACTGAAGCTTTCTTT
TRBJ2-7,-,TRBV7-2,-,CASSSPGEGVSYEQYF,TGTGCCAGCAGCTCCCCAGGGGAAGGAGTGTCGTACGAGCAGTACTTC
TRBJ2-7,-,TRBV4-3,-,CASSQVRYIGEGAPGDEQYF,TGCGCCAGCAGCCAAGTACGGTATATCGGCGAGGGGGCGCCGGGAGACGAGCAGTACTTC
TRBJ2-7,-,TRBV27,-,CASKRGLGTSSYEQYF,TGTGCCAGCAAAAGGGGTCTAGGTACAAGCTCCTACGAGCAGTACTTC
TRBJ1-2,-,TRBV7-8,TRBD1,CASSLRRTGREYGYTF,TGTGCCAGCAGCTTACGCCGGACAGGGAGGGAGTATGGCTACACCTTC
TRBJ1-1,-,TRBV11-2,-,CASSSNTDSGGTEAFF,TGTGCCAGCAGCTCCAACACCGACTCAGGAGGCACTGAAGCTTTCTTT
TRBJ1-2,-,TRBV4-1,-,CASSQERRGLANYGYTF,TGCGCCAGCAGCCAAGAAAGGAGAGGATTAGCTAACTATGGCTACACCTTC
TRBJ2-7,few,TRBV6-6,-,CASSYSLALSSYEQYF,TGTGCCAGCAGTTACTCCCTAGCACTGAGCTCCTACGAGCAGTACTTC
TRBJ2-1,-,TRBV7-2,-,CASSLDSGPRGNEQFF,TGTGCCAGCAGCTTAGACTCTGGGCCCAGGGGCAATGAGCAGTTCTTC
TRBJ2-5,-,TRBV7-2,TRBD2,CASSLEASGLKETQYF,TGTGCCAGCAGCTTAGAGGCTAGCGGGCTTAAAGAGACCCAGTACTTC
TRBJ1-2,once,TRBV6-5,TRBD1,CASSTQGAGSYGYTF,TGTGCCAGCAGTACACAGGGGGCGGGAAGCTATGGCTACACCTTC
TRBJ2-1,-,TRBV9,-,CASSLAVYNEQFF,TGTGCCAGCAGCCTCGCGGTTTACAATGAGCAGTTCTTC
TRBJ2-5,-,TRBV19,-,CASSIGDSSSNQYF,TGTGCCAGTAGTATTGGGGACTCCTCTTCTAACCAGTACTTC
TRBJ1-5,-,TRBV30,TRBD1,CAWSGGQGNQPQHF,TGTGCCTGGAGTGGGGGACAGGGGAATCAGCCCCAGCATTTT
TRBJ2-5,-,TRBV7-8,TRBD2,CASSPYGRATQTQYF,TGTGCCAGCAGCCCATACGGGAGGGCCACACAGACCCAGTACTTC
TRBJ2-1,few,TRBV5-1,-,CASSFTVDEQFF,TGCGCCAGCAGCTTCACGGTCGATGAGCAGTTCTTC
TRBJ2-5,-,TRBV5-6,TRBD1,CASSSPGTGEETQYF,TGTGCCAGCAGCTCGCCCGGGACAGGGGAAGAGACCCAGTACTTC
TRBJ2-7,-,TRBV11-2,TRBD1,CASTLGTGLWGSYEQYF,TGTGCCAGCACCCTAGGGACAGGGCTGTGGGGATCCTACGAGCAGTACTTC
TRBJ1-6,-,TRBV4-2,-,CASSHRGGSYNSPLHF,TGTGCCAGCAGCCACCGAGGTGGGTCCTATAATTCACCCCTCCACTTT
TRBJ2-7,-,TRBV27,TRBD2,CASSFKREAREQYF,TGTGCCAGCAGCTTCAAGCGGGAGGCTCGCGAGCAGTACTTC
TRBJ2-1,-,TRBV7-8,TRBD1,CASSLRPGQGAFEQFF,TGTGCCAGCAGCCTCAGACCGGGACAGGGGGCATTTGAGCAGTTCTTC
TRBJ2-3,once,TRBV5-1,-,CASSLEGGGTQYF,TGCGCCAGCAGCTTGGAGGGAGGGGGTACGCAGTATTTT
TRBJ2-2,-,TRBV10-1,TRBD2,CASSESPGGLNTGELFF,TGCGCCAGCAGTGAGTCCCCGGGGGGACTGAACACCGGGGAGCTGTTTTTT
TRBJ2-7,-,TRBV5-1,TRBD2,CASSLSGGGYEQYF,TGCGCCAGCAGCTTGAGCGGGGGAGGCTACGAGCAGTACTTC
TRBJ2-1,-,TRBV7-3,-,CASSPHQGSNEQFF,TGTGCCAGCAGCCCCCATCAGGGTAGCAATGAGCAGTTCTTC
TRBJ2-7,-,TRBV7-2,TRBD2,CASSSEAGRSYEQYF,TGTGCCAGCAGCTCCGAAGCGGGGAGATCCTACGAGCAGTACTTC
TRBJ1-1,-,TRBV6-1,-,CATSVTDMNTEAFF,TGTGCCACCAGTGTGACAGACATGAACACTGAAGCTTTCTTT
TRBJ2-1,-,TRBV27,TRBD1,CASRRGGQATGGSSYNEQFF,TGTGCCAGCAGAAGAGGGGGGCAAGCAACAGGGGGAAGCTCCTACAATGAGCAGTTCTTC
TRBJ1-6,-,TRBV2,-,CASSDMDSLNSPLHF,TGTGCCAGCAGTGATATGGACAGTCTCAATTCACCCCTCCACTTT
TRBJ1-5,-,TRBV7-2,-,CASSETGGLQPQHF,TGTGCCAGCAGTGAGACGGGCGGGTTGCAGCCCCAGCATTTT
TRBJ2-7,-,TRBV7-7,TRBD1,CASSLGQGATYEQYF,TGTGCCAGCAGCTTAGGACAGGGGGCCACCTACGAGCAGTACTTC
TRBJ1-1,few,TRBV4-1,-,CASSQGRDPWGTEAFF,TGCGCCAGCAGCCAAGGGCGGGACCCATGGGGAACTGAAGCTTTCTTT
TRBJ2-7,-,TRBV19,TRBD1,CASSHLSGDRYSYEQYF,TGTGCCAGTAGCCATTTGAGTGGGGACAGGTACTCCTACGAGCAGTACTTC
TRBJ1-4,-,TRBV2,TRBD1,CASTERDRGPPTNEKLFF,TGTGCCAGCACCGAACGGGACAGGGGCCCCCCAACTAATGAAAAACTGTTTTTT
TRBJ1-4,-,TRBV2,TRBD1,CASSSQGAGTNEKLFF,TGTGCCAGCAGTTCGCAGGGGGCAGGGACTAATGAAAAACTGTTTTTT
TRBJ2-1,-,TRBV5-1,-,CASSLGGGYNEQFF,TGCGCCAGCAGCTTGGGAGGTGGTTACAATGAGCAGTTCTTC